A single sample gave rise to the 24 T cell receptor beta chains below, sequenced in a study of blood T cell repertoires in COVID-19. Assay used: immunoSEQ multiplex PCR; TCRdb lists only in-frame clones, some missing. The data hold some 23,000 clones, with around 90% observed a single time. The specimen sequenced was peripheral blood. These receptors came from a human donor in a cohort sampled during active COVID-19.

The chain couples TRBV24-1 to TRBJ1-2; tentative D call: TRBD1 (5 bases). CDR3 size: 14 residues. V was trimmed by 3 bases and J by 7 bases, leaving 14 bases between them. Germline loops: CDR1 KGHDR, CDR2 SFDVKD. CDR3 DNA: TGTGCCACCAGTGATCCTGGGAGGGGCGGTGGCTACACCTTC. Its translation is CATSDPGRGGGYTF.

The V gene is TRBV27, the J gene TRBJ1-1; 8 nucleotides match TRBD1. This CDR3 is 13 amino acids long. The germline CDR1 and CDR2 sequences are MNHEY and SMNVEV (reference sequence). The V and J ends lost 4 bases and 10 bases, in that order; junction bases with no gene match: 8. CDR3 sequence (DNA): TGTGCCAGCAGTTCGGGACAGGTGTCGACAGCTTTCTTT. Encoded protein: CASSSGQVSTAFF.

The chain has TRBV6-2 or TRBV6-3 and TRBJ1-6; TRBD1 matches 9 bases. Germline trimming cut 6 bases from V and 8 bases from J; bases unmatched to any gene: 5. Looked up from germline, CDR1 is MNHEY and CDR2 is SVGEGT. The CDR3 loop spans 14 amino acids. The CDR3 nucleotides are TGTGCCAGCAGCCCCGGGACAGGGTATTCACCCCTCCACTTT. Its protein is CASSPGTGYSPLHF.

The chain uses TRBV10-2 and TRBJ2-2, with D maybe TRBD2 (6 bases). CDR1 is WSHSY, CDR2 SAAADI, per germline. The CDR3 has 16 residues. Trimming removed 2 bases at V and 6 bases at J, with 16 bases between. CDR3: CASSEARLAIPGELFF. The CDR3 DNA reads TGCGCCAGCAGTGAGGCAAGGCTAGCGATACCCGGGGAGCTGTTTTTT.

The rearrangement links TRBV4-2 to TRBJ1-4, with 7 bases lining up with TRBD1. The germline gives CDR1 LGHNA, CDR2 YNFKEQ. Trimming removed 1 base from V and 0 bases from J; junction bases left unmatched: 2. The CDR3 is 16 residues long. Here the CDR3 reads CASSQVGTATNEKLFF. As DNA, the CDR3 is TGTGCCAGCAGCCAAGTGGGGACAGCAACTAATGAAAAACTGTTTTTT.

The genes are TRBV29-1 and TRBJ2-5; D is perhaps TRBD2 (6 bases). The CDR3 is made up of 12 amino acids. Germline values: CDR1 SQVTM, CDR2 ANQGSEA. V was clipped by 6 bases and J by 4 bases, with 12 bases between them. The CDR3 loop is CSVIRGGETQYF. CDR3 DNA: TGCAGCGTAATTAGGGGAGGAGAGACCCAGTACTTC. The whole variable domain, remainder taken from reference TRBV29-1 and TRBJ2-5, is SAVISQKPSRDICQRGTSLTIQCQVDSQVTMMFWYRQQPGQSLTLIATANQGSEATYESGFVIDKFPISRPNLTFSTLTVSNMSPEDSSIYLCSVIRGGETQYFGPGTRLLVL.

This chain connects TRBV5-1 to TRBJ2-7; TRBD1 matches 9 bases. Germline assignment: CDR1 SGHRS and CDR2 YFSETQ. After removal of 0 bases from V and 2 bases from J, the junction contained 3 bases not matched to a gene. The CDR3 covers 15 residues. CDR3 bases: TGCGCCAGCAGCTTGGGACAGGGGGTAACCTACGAGCAGTACTTC. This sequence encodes CASSLGQGVTYEQYF.

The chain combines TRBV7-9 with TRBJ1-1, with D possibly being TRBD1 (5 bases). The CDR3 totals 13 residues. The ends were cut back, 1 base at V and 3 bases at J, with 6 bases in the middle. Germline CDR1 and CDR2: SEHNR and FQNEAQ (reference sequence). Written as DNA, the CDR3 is TGTGCCAGCAGCTTAGGGGGGGACACTGAAGCTTTCTTT. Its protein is CASSLGGDTEAFF.

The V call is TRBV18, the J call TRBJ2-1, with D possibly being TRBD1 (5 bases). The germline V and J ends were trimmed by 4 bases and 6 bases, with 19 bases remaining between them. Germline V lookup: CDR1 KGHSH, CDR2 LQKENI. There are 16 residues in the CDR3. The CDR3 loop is CASSRQGFNGINEQFF. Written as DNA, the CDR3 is TGTGCCAGCTCACGGCAGGGTTTTAACGGTATCAATGAGCAGTTCTTC.

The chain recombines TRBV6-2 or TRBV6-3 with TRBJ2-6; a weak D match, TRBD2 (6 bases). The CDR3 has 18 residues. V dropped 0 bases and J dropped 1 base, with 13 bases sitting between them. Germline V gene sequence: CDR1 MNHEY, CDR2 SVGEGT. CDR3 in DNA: TGTGCCAGCAGTTACTCGGGGGGTTCCCCATCTGGGGCCAACGTCCTGACTTTC. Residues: CASSYSGGSPSGANVLTF.

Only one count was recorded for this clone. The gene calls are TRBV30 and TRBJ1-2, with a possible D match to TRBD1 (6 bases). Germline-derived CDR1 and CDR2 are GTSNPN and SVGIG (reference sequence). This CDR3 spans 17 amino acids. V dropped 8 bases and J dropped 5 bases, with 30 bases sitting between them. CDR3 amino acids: CAQRNRALWYRKYGYTF. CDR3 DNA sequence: TGTGCCCAACGGAACAGGGCTCTCTGGTACCGGAAATATGGCTACACCTTC.

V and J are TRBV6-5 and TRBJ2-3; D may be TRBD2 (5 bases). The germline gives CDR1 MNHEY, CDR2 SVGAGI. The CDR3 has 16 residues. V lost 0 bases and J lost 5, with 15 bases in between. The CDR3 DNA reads TGTGCCAGCAGTTACTCGATAAGGGTAGGGAGAGATACGCAGTATTTT. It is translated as CASSYSIRVGRDTQYF.

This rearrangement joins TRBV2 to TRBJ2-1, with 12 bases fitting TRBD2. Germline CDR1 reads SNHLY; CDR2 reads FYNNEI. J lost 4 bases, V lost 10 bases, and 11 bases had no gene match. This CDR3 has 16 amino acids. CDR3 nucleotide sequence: TGTGCCATTCCTGCCTATGGACTAGCGGGGTACAATGAGCAGTTCTTC. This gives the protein CAIPAYGLAGYNEQFF.

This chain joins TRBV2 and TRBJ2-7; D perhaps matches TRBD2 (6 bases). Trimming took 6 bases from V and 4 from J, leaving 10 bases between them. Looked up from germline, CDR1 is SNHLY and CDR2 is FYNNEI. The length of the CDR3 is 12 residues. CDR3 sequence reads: CASSPGEYEQYF. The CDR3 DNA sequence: TGTGCCAGCAGCCCGGGAGAGTACGAGCAGTACTTC.

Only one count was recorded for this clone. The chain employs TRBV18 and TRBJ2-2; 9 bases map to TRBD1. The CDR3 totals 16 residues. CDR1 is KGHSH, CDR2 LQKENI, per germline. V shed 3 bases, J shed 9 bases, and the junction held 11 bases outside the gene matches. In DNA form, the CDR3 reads TGTGCCAGCTCACCTCCTGGGACAGGGATCGGACGGGAGCTGTTTTTT. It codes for CASSPPGTGIGRELFF.

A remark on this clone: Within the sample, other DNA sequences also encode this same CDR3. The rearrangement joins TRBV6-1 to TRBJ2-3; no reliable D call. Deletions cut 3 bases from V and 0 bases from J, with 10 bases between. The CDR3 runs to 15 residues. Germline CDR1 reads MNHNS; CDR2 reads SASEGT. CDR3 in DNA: TGTGCCAGCAGTGAGCTAGGTGCAAGCACAGATACGCAGTATTTT. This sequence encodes CASSELGASTDTQYF.

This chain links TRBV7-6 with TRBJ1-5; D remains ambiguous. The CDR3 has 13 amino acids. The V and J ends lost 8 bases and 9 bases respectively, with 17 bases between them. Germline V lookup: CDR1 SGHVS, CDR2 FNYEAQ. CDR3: CASGGSGIGPQHF. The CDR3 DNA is TGTGCCAGCGGAGGGTCAGGTATCGGGCCCCAGCATTTT.

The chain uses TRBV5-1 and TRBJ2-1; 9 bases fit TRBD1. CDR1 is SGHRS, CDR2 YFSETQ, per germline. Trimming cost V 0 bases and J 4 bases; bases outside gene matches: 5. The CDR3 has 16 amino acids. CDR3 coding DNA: TGCGCCAGCAGCTTGGGGGGGACAGGGATTTACAATGAGCAGTTCTTC. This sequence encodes CASSLGGTGIYNEQFF.

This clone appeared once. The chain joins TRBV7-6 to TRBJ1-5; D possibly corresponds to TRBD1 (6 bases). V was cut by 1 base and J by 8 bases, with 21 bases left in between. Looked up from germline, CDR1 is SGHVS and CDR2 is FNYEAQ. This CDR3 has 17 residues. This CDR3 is CASSLGSGQGAKEPQHF. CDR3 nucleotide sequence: TGTGCCAGCAGCTTAGGATCGGGACAAGGGGCTAAGGAGCCCCAGCATTTT.

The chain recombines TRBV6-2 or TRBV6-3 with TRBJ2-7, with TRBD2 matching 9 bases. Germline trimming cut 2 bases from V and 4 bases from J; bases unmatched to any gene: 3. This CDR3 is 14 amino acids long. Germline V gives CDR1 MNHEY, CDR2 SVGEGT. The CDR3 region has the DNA TGTGCCAGCAGTTACACTAGCGGGCGATACGAGCAGTACTTC. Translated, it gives CASSYTSGRYEQYF.

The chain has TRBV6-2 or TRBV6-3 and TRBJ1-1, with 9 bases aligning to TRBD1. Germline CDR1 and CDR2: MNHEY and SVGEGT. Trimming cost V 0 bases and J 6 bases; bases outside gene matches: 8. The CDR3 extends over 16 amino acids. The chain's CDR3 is CASSYSPTGGAAEAFF. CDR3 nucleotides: TGTGCCAGCAGTTACTCGCCGACAGGGGGAGCGGCTGAAGCTTTCTTT.

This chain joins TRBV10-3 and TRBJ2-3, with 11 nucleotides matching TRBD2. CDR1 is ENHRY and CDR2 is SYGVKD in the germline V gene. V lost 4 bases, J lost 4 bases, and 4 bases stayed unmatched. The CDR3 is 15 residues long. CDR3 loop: CAISGASGGSDTQYF. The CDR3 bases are TGTGCCATCAGTGGGGCTAGCGGGGGGTCAGATACGCAGTATTTT.

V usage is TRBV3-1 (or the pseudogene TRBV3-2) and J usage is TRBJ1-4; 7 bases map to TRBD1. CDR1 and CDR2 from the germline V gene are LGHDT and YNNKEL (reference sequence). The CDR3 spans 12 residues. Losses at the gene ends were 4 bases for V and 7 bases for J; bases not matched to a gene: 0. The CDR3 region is CASSRDSEKLFF. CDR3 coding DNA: TGTGCCAGCAGCCGGGACAGTGAAAAACTGTTTTTT.

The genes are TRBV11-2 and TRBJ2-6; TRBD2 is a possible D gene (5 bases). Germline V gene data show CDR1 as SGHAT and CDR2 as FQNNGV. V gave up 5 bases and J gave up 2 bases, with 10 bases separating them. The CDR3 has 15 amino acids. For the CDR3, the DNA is TGTGCCAGCAGCCCCTACGGGACTGGGGCCAACGTCCTGACTTTC. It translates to CASSPYGTGANVLTF.